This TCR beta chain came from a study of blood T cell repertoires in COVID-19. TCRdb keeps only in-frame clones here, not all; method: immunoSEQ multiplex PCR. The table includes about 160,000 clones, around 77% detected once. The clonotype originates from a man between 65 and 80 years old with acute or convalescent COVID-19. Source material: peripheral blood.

CDR3 residues: CASSSGTDTRNTIYF. CDR3 in DNA: TGTGCCAGCAGTTCCGGGACAGATACGAGAAACACCATATATTTT. The chain links TRBV25-1 to TRBJ1-3, with 7 nucleotides matching TRBD1. The CDR3 spans 15 residues. With V trimmed by 5 bases and J by 5 bases, 9 bases remained unmatched. Germline CDR1 reads MGHDK; CDR2 reads SYGVNS. The variable domain in full, with the rest retrieved from reference TRBV25-1 and TRBJ1-3, is EADIYQTPRYLVIGTGKKITLECSQTMGHDKMYWYQQDPGMELHLIHYSYGVNSTEKGDLSSESTVSRIRTEHFPLTLESARPSHTSQYLCASSSGTDTRNTIYFGEGSWLTVV.